This entry lists 4 T cell receptor beta chains sequenced from one sample in a study of blood T cell repertoires in COVID-19. The table came from immunoSEQ multiplex PCR; TCRdb's copy has only in-frame clones and leaves some out. Of under 85,000 clones in the sample, around 82% were seen once. The sequencing sample was made of peripheral blood. These TCRs come from a human donor in a cohort sampled during active COVID-19.

J is TRBJ2-1 and V is TRBV6-1; D possibly corresponds to TRBD2 (6 bases). Trimming removed 1 base from V and 2 bases from J, with 21 bases in between. Germline V gene sequence: CDR1 MNHNS, CDR2 SASEGT. The CDR3 covers 19 residues. CDR3 loop: CASSEGRTSAGPPYNEQFF. The DNA for the CDR3 is TGTGCCAGCAGTGAAGGCAGGACATCGGCGGGGCCCCCCTACAATGAGCAGTTCTTC.

The CDR3 reads CASSEDNLRVVNTEAFF. The CDR3 nucleotides are TGTGCCAGCAGTGAGGACAACCTCAGGGTGGTGAACACTGAAGCTTTCTTT. V gene TRBV2 combines with J gene TRBJ1-1; TRBD1 is a possible D gene (5 bases). This CDR3 has 17 residues. Between the trimmed V and J ends, which lost 3 bases and 0 bases, there was a span of 17 bases. CDR1 is SNHLY and CDR2 is FYNNEI in the germline V gene.

This chain connects TRBV2 to TRBJ2-7; no definite D call. V was pared by 6 bases and J by 3 bases, with 9 bases between. Germline V gene sequence: CDR1 SNHLY, CDR2 FYNNEI. The CDR3 contains 12 residues. The CDR3 nucleotides read TGTGCCAGCAGCGCACAGAGCTACGAGCAGTACTTC. Protein sequence: CASSAQSYEQYF.

The chain couples TRBV7-2 to TRBJ2-2; tentative D call: TRBD2 (6 bases). The CDR3 is 15 residues long. Germline-derived CDR1 and CDR2 are SGHTA and FQGNSA. Trimming pared 1 base from V and 10 bases from J, leaving 16 bases between. The CDR3 loop is CASSLVGGTLVELFF. The CDR3 DNA follows: TGTGCCAGCAGCTTAGTTGGCGGGACCCTCGTGGAGCTGTTTTTT.